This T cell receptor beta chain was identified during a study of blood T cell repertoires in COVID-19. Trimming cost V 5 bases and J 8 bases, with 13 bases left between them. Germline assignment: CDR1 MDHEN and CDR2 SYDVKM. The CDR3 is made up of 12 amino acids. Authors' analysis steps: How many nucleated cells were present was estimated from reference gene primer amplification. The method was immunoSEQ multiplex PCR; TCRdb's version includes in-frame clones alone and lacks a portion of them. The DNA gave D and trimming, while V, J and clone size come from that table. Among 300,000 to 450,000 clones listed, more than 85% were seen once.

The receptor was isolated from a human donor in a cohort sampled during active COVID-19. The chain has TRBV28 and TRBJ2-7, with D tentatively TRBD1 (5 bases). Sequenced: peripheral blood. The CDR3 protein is CASSGAPLQQYF. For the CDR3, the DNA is TGTGCCAGCAGTGGGGCCCCCCTACAGCAGTACTTC.